This T cell receptor beta chain was recovered during a study of PD-L1 blockade in urothelial cancer. Study details: Timepoints chosen for blood analysis were 3 weeks (second dose) and 6 weeks after treatment start.

Deletions cut 5 bases from V and 4 bases from J, with 11 bases between. This CDR3 contains 13 residues. CDR1 and CDR2 from the germline V gene are LNHDA and SQIVND (reference sequence). TCRdb keeps only in-frame clones here, not all; method: immunoSEQ multiplex PCR. In the table there are 45,000 to 50,000 clones, approximately 90% of which are singletons. The sequenced sample was PBMCs, obtained around atezolizumab (anti-PD-L1) treatment. This TCR came from a man of 80 years or more with urothelial cancer. The chain uses TRBV19 and TRBJ1-1; the D gene is possibly TRBD1 (6 bases). Written as DNA, the CDR3 is TGTGCCAGTAGTCTAAGAGGGGGCACTGAAGCTTTCTTT. Translation: CASSLRGGTEAFF.